Listed here is a single TCR beta chain. Its specific antigen is unknown. No clone much larger than this one lies a single base away; base qualities are absent. The source of the sample is a study of T cell changes during pregnancy in multiple sclerosis (dated by TCRdb to the late 2010s). Background on the whole study: The study examined how the T cell repertoire changed over the course of pregnancy in women with multiple sclerosis.

Libraries came from the immunoSEQ multiplex PCR assay. Entries here come from immuneACCESS through TCRdb and include only in-frame sequences with V and J called. Some clones fail to appear in such tables; in the studies checked, an unresolved V gene covers under half of the shortfall, and the cause of the remainder is unknown. The sample records about 47,000 clones, 70% to 90% of which are singletons. The top ten clones comprise about 2% of the sample. The germline V gene (reference sequence) sets CDR1 to MNHEY and CDR2 to SMNVEV. Germline trimming amounts to 6 bases on V and 7 bases on J, with 7 as the count of junction bases outside the gene matches. Including cysteine and phenylalanine, the CDR3 has 14 amino acids. Just CDR3 DNA is preserved here, 42 bases in frame from base 1.

This sequence uses TRBV27 and TRBJ2-1, with 9 bases matching TRBD1. Sequenced here: peripheral blood, sampled in the first trimester of pregnancy. This TCR was recovered from a female donor with multiple sclerosis, enrolled in a pregnancy study. CDR3 reads: CASSPIQGANEQFF. The sequenced DNA is TGTGCCAGCAGCCCAATACAGGGGGCTAATGAGCAGTTCTTC.